The clone carrying this T cell receptor (beta chain) was observed once. Its antigen is as yet unknown. This sample was taken from a study of OX40 agonist ivuxolimab in advanced cancers. Overall study: Patients were dosed with the agonistic anti-OX40 (CD134) antibody ivuxolimab. Points from the study as a whole: Low clonal expansion, among the lowest seen, marked partial responders at 0.1-3.0 mg/kg.

Libraries were prepared by immunoSEQ multiplex PCR; TCRdb keeps only in-frame clonotypes and omits some of them. Among approximately 35,000 clones listed, roughly nine tenths were seen once. This CDR3 is 16 amino acids long. The germline V and J ends were trimmed by 3 bases and 3 bases, with 17 bases remaining between them. The germline gives CDR1 LNHNV, CDR2 YYDKDF (reference sequence). The source material was CD4+ or CD8+ T cells sorted from blood, sampled in a trial of the OX40 agonist ivuxolimab. The origin of this receptor is an adult with an advanced solid tumor such as melanoma, head and neck, liver or kidney cancer. This chain uses TRBV15 with TRBJ1-2; the D gene is possibly TRBD1 (6 bases). CDR3 sequence (DNA): TGTGCCACCAGCAGCCCCTCACAGGGCCCGGACTATGGCTACACCTTC. Translation gives CATSSPSQGPDYGYTF. The variable domain in full, completed from reference TRBV15 and TRBJ1-2, reads DAMVIQNPRYQVTQFGKPVTLSCSQTLNHNVMYWYQQKSSQAPKLLFHYYDKDFNNEADTPDNFQSRRPNTSFCFLDIRSPGLGDTAMYLCATSSPSQGPDYGYTFGSGTRLTVV.